These T cell receptor beta chains were read from a single sample in a study of cytomegalovirus exposure and HLA in healthy donors. Profiled with immunoSEQ multiplex PCR; TCRdb holds only in-frame clones, not every one. The sample holds around 62,000 clones, about three quarters seen once. Material for sequencing was PBMCs. These receptors were taken from a male donor in good health and CMV-seropositive. Each CDR3 is given with its conserved first and last residue. The D gene is left open where the match is weak. Clone size, where shown, is once, few, many, or a class for clones that have expanded.

abundance,v_gene,j_gene,d_gene,CDR3aa,CDR3nt
NA,TRBV4-3,TRBJ2-7,TRBD2,CASSQGRGGWYEQYF,TGCGCCAGCAGCCAAGGACGGGGGGGGTGGTACGAGCAGTACTTC
NA,TRBV5-6,TRBJ1-6,NA,CASSLDRQSPLHF,TGCGCCAGCAGCTTGGACCGACAATCACCCCTCCACTTT
NA,TRBV7-9,TRBJ1-5,NA,CASSPSGLISQPQHF,TGTGCCAGCAGCCCTTCGGGATTAATTAGTCAGCCCCAGCATTTT
NA,TRBV4-1,TRBJ2-3,NA,CASSPLEGRGQYF,TGCGCCAGCAGCCCCCTCGAGGGGCGGGGGCAGTATTTT
NA,TRBV4-3,TRBJ2-1,NA,CASSRGISYNEQFF,TGCGCCAGCAGTAGGGGGATCTCCTACAATGAGCAGTTCTTC
few,TRBV19,TRBJ1-5,TRBD1,CASSPYRGGNQPQHF,TGTGCCAGTAGTCCCTACAGGGGAGGCAATCAGCCCCAGCATTTT
NA,TRBV7-8,TRBJ2-1,TRBD2,CASSSIFGGAHNEQFF,TGTGCCAGCAGCTCTATTTTCGGGGGGGCCCACAATGAGCAGTTCTTC
NA,TRBV15,TRBJ1-1,NA,CATCFGSNTEAFF,TGTGCCACCTGCTTCGGTTCGAACACTGAAGCTTTCTTT
NA,TRBV6-8,TRBJ2-3,NA,CASSYWGRTQYF,TGTGCCAGCAGTTACTGGGGGAGGACGCAGTATTTT
NA,TRBV18,TRBJ2-1,TRBD2,CASSPGTSAAYNEQFF,TGTGCCAGCTCACCAGGGACTAGCGCCGCCTACAATGAGCAGTTCTTC
NA,TRBV6-1,TRBJ2-7,NA,CASTPRGPAYEQYF,TGTGCCAGCACGCCTAGGGGCCCCGCCTACGAGCAGTACTTC
NA,TRBV9,TRBJ2-1,TRBD2,CASSPGGGGSYNEQFF,TGTGCCAGCAGCCCGGGGGGGGGAGGCTCCTACAATGAGCAGTTCTTC
once,TRBV7-9,TRBJ2-1,NA,CASSPGFGSYNEQFF,TGTGCCAGCAGCCCCGGGTTCGGGTCCTACAATGAGCAGTTCTTC
NA,TRBV27,TRBJ2-2,NA,CASSTRGMTRTGELFF,TGTGCCAGCAGTACACGCGGTATGACGAGAACCGGGGAGCTGTTTTTT
NA,TRBV5-1,TRBJ2-7,NA,CASSLVGDEQYF,TGCGCCAGCAGCTTGGTAGGGGACGAGCAGTACTTC
NA,TRBV9,TRBJ2-5,NA,CASSPGLDQTQYF,TGTGCCAGCAGCCCGGGTCTAGACCAGACCCAGTACTTC
many,TRBV6-1,TRBJ1-3,NA,CASSVEPSSGNTIYF,TGTGCCAGCAGTGTAGAGCCGAGCTCTGGAAACACCATATATTTT
NA,TRBV19,TRBJ2-5,TRBD2,CASSIGGGAQTQYF,TGTGCCAGTAGTATTGGCGGGGGGGCTCAGACCCAGTACTTC
NA,TRBV30,TRBJ1-3,NA,CAWSSPGGGNGNTIYF,TGTGCCTGGAGCTCTCCGGGGGGGGGCAATGGAAACACCATATATTTT
NA,TRBV10-3,TRBJ2-5,NA,CAISERGAQETQYF,TGTGCCATCAGTGAACGGGGGGCCCAAGAGACCCAGTACTTC
NA,TRBV6-6,TRBJ1-2,NA,CASSYSRSGEGGYTF,TGTGCCAGCAGTTACTCTCGGTCAGGGGAGGGAGGCTACACCTTC